Listed below are T cell receptor beta chains from one sample, sequenced in a study of blood T cell repertoires in COVID-19. Profiling relied on immunoSEQ multiplex PCR, and the TCRdb table lists in-frame clones only, not all of them. Among approximately 110,000 clones listed, roughly 88% were seen once. The sequenced sample was peripheral blood. The receptor set was obtained from a human donor in a cohort sampled during active COVID-19. Both conserved end residues are part of each CDR3. Fields, in order: D gene, V gene, clone size, J gene, CDR3 protein, CDR3 DNA. The D gene is left open where the match is weak. For some rows the clone size is stated as once, few or many, or as a class when expanded; others skip it.

>TRBD1|TRBV11-2|-|TRBJ1-4
CASSFTGGEKLFF
TGTGCCAGCAGCTTTACAGGGGGGGAAAAACTGTTTTTT
>-|TRBV20-1|-|TRBJ2-7
CSASRGAGSNSYEQYF
TGCAGTGCTAGTCGAGGGGCGGGAAGTAACTCCTACGAGCAGTACTTC
>-|TRBV7-9|few|TRBJ2-1
CASSPKIGAAYNEQFF
TGTGCCAGCAGCCCAAAAATTGGAGCCGCATACAATGAGCAGTTCTTC
>TRBD2|TRBV3-1/TRBV3-2|-|TRBJ2-1
CASSQDQGTSGRAANEQFF
TGTGCCAGCAGCCAAGATCAGGGAACTAGCGGGAGGGCCGCCAATGAGCAGTTCTTC
>-|TRBV5-4|-|TRBJ1-5
CASSLSQQRGAAGPQHF
TGTGCCAGCAGCTTAAGTCAACAGCGGGGGGCGGCTGGACCCCAGCATTTT
>-|TRBV6-1|-|TRBJ1-1
CASSEVVELNTEAFF
TGTGCCAGCAGTGAGGTTGTAGAGTTGAACACTGAAGCTTTCTTT
>-|TRBV12-3/TRBV12-4|-|TRBJ2-5
CASSFGREETQYF
TGTGCCAGCAGTTTCGGCAGGGAAGAGACCCAGTACTTC
>TRBD1|TRBV30|-|TRBJ1-5
CAWSAGTGGQPQHF
TGTGCCTGGAGTGCCGGGACAGGGGGTCAGCCCCAGCATTTT
>-|TRBV5-6|-|TRBJ1-5
CASSRDNNQPQHF
TGTGCCAGCAGCAGGGACAACAATCAGCCCCAGCATTTT
>-|TRBV7-2|-|TRBJ2-3
CASSSRHSTDTQYF
TGTGCCAGCAGCTCGCGACACAGTACAGATACGCAGTATTTT